A single sample gave rise to the 9 T cell receptor beta chains below, sequenced in a study of shared clonotypes between healthy human individuals. The naive CD8 fraction comprised CD45RO-negative cells positively selected for CCR7 and excluded terminally differentiated effector memory CD45RA+ cells. Repertoires were generated with immunoSEQ multiplex PCR, while TCRdb's copy carries only in-frame clones and drops some. The sample holds nearly 2 million clones, about 95% seen once. The specimen was naive CD8+ T cells sorted from blood. These receptors originate from a man younger than 35 in good health.

V usage is TRBV5-1 and J usage is TRBJ2-3, with TRBD1 as a possible D gene (6 bases). The ends were cut back, 1 base at V and 6 bases at J, with 18 bases in the middle. This CDR3 comprises 16 residues. Germline V gene lookup returns CDR1 SGHRS and CDR2 YFSETQ. Written as DNA, the CDR3 is TGCGCCAGCAGCTTGTTTCAGGGGAACTTGGTGGATACGCAGTATTTT. Its translation is CASSLFQGNLVDTQYF.

This sequence joins TRBV9 and TRBJ2-1, with D hard to call. Germline V CDR1 and CDR2: SGDLS, YYNGEE. The CDR3 is made up of 15 amino acids. V gave up 0 bases and J gave up 2 bases, with 9 bases separating them. CDR3: CASSVEGMAYNEQFF. DNA for the CDR3: TGTGCCAGCAGCGTAGAAGGGATGGCCTACAATGAGCAGTTCTTC. Combining the CDR3 with reference TRBV9 and TRBJ2-1 gives the whole variable domain DSGVTQTPKHLITATGQRVTLRCSPRSGDLSVYWYQQSLDQGLQFLIQYYNGEERAKGNILERFSAQQFPDLHSELNLSSLELGDSALYFCASSVEGMAYNEQFFGPGTRLTVL.

The chain couples TRBV30 to TRBJ1-2; no clear D gene. CDR3 length equals 14 residues. CDR1 GTSNPN and CDR2 SVGIG come from the germline V gene (reference sequence). V dropped 0 bases and J dropped 4 bases, with 12 bases sitting between them. CDR3 in amino acids: CAWSVGQTGYGYTF. DNA of the CDR3: TGTGCCTGGAGTGTTGGTCAGACCGGCTATGGCTACACCTTC.

As regards this clone: Distinct nucleotide sequences in the sample also encode this CDR3. V usage is TRBV6-6 and J usage is TRBJ2-5; no clear D. Germline CDR1 MNHNY, CDR2 SVGAGI (reference sequence). The V end lost 4 bases, the J end lost 5 bases, and 8 bases lay between the germline ends. CDR3 length: 12 residues. CDR3 coding DNA: TGTGCCAGCAGTTCCCCCCCCGAGACCCAGTACTTC. Encoded protein: CASSSPPETQYF.

The chain recombines TRBV10-1 with TRBJ2-1, with 8 nucleotides matching TRBD2. The germline V gene encodes CDR1 WNHNN and CDR2 SYGVQD (reference sequence). This CDR3 is 17 amino acids long. V gave up 0 bases and J gave up 8 bases; unmatched junction bases: 12. CDR3 DNA: TGCGCCAGCAGTGAGTCGTTCCAGGGACTAGAAATGGATGAGCAGTTCTTC. Translating it yields CASSESFQGLEMDEQFF.

This chain links TRBV6-5 with TRBJ2-5; D may be TRBD1 (6 bases). From germline, CDR1 is MNHEY and CDR2 SVGAGI. V was pared by 3 bases and J by 2 bases, with 10 bases between. The CDR3 totals 14 residues. CDR3 in amino acids: CASSYRQAQETQYF. Here the CDR3 DNA reads TGTGCCAGCAGTTATCGACAGGCGCAAGAGACCCAGTACTTC.

V and J are TRBV4-1 and TRBJ1-5; possible D gene TRBD1, 5 bases. Germline V lookup: CDR1 MGHRA, CDR2 YSYEKL. Deletions cut 5 bases from V and 5 bases from J, with 13 bases between. The CDR3 length is 14 residues. Written as DNA, the CDR3 is TGCGCCAGCAGCTGGACGGGGGAATATCAGCCCCAGCATTTT. Translation: CASSWTGEYQPQHF.

Concerning this clone itself: Other DNA sequences of this sample code for an identical CDR3. The chain recombines TRBV30 with TRBJ1-6, with D possibly matching TRBD1 (5 bases). This CDR3 has 14 residues. V was shortened by 5 bases and J by 3 bases, with 11 bases between the two germline ends. The germline gives CDR1 GTSNPN, CDR2 SVGIG (reference sequence). The CDR3: CAWGTENYNSPLHF. CDR3 sequence (DNA): TGTGCCTGGGGGACGGAGAACTATAATTCACCCCTCCACTTT.

The sample holds a few counts of this clone. Other DNA sequences in the same sample also yield this CDR3. The chain couples TRBV13 to TRBJ1-1; D is perhaps TRBD1 (5 bases). Germline assignment: CDR1 PRHDT and CDR2 FYEKMQ (reference sequence). This CDR3 is built from 13 residues. Between the trimmed V and J ends, which lost 2 bases and 1 base, there was a span of 5 bases. DNA for the CDR3: TGTGCCAGCAGCTTAACAGGGAACACTGAAGCTTTCTTT. This encodes CASSLTGNTEAFF.